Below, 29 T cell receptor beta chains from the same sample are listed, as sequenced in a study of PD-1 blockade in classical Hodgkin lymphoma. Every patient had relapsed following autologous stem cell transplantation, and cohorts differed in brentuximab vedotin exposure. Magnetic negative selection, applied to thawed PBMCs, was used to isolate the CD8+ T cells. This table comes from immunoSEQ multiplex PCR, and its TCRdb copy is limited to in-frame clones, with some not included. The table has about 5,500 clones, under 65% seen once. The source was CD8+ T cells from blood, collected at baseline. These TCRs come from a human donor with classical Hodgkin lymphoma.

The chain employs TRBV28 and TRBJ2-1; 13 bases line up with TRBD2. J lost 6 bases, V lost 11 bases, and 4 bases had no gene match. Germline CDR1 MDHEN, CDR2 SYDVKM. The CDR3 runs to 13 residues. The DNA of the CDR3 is TGTGCCTGCCGACTAGCGGGAGGCAATGAGCAGTTCTTC. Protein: CACRLAGGNEQFF.

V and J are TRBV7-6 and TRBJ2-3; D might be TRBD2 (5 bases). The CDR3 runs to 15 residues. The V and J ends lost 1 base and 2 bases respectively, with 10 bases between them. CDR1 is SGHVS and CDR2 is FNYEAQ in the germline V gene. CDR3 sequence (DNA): TGTGCCAGCAGCTTAGAGGCGGGCTTCACAGATACGCAGTATTTT. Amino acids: CASSLEAGFTDTQYF.

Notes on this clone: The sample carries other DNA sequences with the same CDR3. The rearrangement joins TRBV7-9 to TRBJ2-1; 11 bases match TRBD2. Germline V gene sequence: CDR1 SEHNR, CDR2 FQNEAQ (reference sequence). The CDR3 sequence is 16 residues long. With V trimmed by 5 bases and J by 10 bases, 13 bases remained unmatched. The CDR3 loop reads CASSPPAGLAGGEQFF. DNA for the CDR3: TGTGCCAGCAGCCCACCAGCGGGGCTAGCGGGAGGAGAGCAGTTCTTC.

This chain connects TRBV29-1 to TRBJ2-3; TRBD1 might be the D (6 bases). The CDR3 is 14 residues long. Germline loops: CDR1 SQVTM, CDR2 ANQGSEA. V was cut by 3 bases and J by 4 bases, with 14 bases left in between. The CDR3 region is CSVDEQGAADTQYF. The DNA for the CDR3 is TGCAGCGTTGATGAACAGGGAGCGGCAGATACGCAGTATTTT.

The CDR3 coding sequence is TGTGCCAGCAGTTTGACAGGGAATTTGAATGAGCAGTTCTTC. Translation: CASSLTGNLNEQFF. The J gene is TRBJ2-1, the V gene TRBV28; 7 bases agree with TRBD1. There are 14 residues in the CDR3. Trimming took 3 bases from V and 7 from J; bases not matched to a gene: 6. Germline values: CDR1 MDHEN, CDR2 SYDVKM.

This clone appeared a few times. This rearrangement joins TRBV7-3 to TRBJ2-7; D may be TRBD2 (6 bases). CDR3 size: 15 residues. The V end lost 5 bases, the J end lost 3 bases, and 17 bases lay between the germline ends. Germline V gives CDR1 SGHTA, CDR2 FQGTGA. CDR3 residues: CASSPGASEFYEQYF. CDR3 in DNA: TGTGCCAGCAGCCCCGGGGCTAGCGAGTTCTACGAGCAGTACTTC.

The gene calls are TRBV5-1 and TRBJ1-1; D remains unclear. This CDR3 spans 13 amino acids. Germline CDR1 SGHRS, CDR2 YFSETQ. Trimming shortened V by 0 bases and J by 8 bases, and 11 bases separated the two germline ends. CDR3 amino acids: CASSLALGYEAFF. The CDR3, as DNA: TGCGCCAGCAGCTTGGCCTTGGGGTACGAAGCTTTCTTT.

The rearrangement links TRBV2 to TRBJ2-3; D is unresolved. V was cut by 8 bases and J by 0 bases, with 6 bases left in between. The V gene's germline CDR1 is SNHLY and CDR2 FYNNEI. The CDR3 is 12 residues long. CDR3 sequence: CASVGSTDTQYF. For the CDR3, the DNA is TGTGCCAGCGTGGGGAGCACAGATACGCAGTATTTT. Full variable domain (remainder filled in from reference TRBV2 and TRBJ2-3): EPEVTQTPSHQVTQMGQEVILRCVPISNHLYFYWYRQILGQKVEFLVSFYNNEISEKSEIFDDQFSVERPDGSNFTLKIRSTKLEDSAMYFCASVGSTDTQYFGPGTRLTVL.

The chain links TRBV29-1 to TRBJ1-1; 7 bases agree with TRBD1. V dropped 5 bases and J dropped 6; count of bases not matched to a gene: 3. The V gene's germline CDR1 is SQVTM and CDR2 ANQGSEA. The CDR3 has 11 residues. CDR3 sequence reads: CSVSGGAEAFF. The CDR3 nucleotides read TGCAGCGTTTCAGGGGGGGCTGAAGCTTTCTTT. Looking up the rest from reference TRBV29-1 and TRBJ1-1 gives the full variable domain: SAVISQKPSRDICQRGTSLTIQCQVDSQVTMMFWYRQQPGQSLTLIATANQGSEATYESGFVIDKFPISRPNLTFSTLTVSNMSPEDSSIYLCSVSGGAEAFFGQGTRLTVV.

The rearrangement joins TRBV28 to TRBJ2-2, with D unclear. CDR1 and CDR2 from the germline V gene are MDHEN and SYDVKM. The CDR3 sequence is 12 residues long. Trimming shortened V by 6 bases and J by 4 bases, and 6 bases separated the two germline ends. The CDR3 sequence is CASSRGTGELFF. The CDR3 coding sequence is TGTGCCAGCAGCCGCGGCACCGGGGAGCTGTTTTTT.

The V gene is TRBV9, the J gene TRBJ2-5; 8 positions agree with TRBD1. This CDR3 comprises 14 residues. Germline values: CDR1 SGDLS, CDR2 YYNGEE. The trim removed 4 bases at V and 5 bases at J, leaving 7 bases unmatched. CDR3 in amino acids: CASSSAGGSETQYF. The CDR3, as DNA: TGTGCCAGCAGCTCGGCAGGGGGCTCGGAGACCCAGTACTTC.

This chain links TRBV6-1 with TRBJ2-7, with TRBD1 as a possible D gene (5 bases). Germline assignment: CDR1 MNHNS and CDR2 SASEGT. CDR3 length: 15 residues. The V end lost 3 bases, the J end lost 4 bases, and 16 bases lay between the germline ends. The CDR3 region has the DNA TGTGCCAGCAGTGAGGATAACAGGTCCTTTTACGAGCAGTACTTC. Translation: CASSEDNRSFYEQYF.

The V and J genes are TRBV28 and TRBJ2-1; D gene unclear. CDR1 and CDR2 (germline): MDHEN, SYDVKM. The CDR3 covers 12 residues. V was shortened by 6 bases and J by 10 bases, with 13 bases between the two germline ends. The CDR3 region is CASSLRIPEQFF. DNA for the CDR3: TGTGCCAGCAGCTTAAGAATCCCGGAGCAGTTCTTC.

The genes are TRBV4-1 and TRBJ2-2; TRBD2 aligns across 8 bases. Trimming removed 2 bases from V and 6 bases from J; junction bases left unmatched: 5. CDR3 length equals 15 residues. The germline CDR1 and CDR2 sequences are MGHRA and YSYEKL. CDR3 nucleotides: TGCGCCAGCAGCCAAAGCAGCGGGAGTTCCGGGGAGCTGTTTTTT. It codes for CASSQSSGSSGELFF.

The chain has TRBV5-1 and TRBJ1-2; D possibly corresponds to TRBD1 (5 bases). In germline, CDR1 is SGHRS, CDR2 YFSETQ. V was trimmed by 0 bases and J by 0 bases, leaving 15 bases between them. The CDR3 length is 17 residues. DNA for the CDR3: TGCGCCAGCAGCTTGGATGTGACAGAACTCCCTAACTATGGCTACACCTTC. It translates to CASSLDVTELPNYGYTF.

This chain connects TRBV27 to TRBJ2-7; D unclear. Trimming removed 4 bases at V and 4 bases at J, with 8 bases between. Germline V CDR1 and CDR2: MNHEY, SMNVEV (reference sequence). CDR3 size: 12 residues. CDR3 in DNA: TGTGCCAGCAGTTCTTCTGTTTACGAGCAGTACTTC. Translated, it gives CASSSSVYEQYF.

This CDR3 is CATSRARQGAGGYTF. CDR3 coding DNA: TGTGCCACCAGCAGAGCGCGACAGGGGGCAGGGGGCTACACCTTC. The V gene is TRBV15, the J gene TRBJ1-2; 10 bases align to TRBD1. There are 15 residues in the CDR3. With V trimmed by 1 base and J by 8 bases, 7 bases remained unmatched. Germline V gene data show CDR1 as LNHNV and CDR2 as YYDKDF (reference sequence).

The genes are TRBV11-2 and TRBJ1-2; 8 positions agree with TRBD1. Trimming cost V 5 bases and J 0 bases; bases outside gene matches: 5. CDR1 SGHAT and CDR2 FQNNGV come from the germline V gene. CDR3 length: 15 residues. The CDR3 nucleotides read TGTGCCAGCAGCGTACAGGGGGAATCTAACTATGGCTACACCTTC. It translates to CASSVQGESNYGYTF.

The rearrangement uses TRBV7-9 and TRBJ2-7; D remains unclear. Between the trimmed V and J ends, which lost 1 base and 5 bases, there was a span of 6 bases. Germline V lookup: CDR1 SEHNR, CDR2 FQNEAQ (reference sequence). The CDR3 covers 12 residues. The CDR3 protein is CASSLGSDEQYF. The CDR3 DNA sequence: TGTGCCAGCAGCTTAGGGTCAGACGAGCAGTACTTC.

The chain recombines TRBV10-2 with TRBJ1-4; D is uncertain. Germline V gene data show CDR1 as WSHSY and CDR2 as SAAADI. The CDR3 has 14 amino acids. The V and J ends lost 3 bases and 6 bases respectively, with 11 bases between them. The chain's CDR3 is CASSESRWDEKLFF. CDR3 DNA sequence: TGCGCCAGCAGTGAATCCAGGTGGGATGAAAAACTGTTTTTT.

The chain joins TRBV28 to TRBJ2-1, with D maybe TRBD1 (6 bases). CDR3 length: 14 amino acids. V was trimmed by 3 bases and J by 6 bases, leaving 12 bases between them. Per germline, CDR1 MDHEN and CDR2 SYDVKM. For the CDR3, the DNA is TGTGCCAGCAGTTTCGGAGTAGGGGGCAATGAGCAGTTCTTC. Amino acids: CASSFGVGGNEQFF. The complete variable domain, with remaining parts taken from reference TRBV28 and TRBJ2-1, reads DVKVTQSSRYLVKRTGEKVFLECVQDMDHENMFWYRQDPGLGLRLIYFSYDVKMKEKGDIPEGYSVSREKKERFSLILESASTNQTSMYLCASSFGVGGNEQFFGPGTRLTVL.

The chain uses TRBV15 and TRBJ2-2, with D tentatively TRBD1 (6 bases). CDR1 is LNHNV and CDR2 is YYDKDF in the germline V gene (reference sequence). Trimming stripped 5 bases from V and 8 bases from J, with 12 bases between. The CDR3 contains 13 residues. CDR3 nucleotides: TGTGCCACCAGCGGCAGGGGAAATGGGGAGCTGTTTTTT. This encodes CATSGRGNGELFF. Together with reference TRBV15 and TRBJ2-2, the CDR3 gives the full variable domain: DAMVIQNPRYQVTQFGKPVTLSCSQTLNHNVMYWYQQKSSQAPKLLFHYYDKDFNNEADTPDNFQSRRPNTSFCFLDIRSPGLGDTAMYLCATSGRGNGELFFGEGSRLTVL.

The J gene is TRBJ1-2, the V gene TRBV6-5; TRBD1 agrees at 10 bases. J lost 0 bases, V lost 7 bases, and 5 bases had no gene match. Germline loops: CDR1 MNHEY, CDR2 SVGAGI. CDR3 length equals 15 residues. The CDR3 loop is CASIHGQGANYGYTF. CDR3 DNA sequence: TGTGCCAGCATCCACGGACAGGGGGCTAACTATGGCTACACCTTC.

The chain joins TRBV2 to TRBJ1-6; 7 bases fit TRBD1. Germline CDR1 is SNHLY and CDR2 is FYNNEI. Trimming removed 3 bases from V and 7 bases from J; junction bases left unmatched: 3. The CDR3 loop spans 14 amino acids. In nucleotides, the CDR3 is TGTGCCAGCAGTGAGACAGGGCCCAATTCACCCCTCCACTTT. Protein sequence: CASSETGPNSPLHF.

The CDR3 DNA is TGTGCCAGCAGCCCGGGATCCAGGGGCCGTGAAAAACTGTTTTTT. This encodes CASSPGSRGREKLFF. The V call is TRBV7-8, the J call TRBJ1-4; D perhaps matches TRBD1 (6 bases). The CDR3 runs 15 residues. Deletions cut 5 bases from V and 7 bases from J, with 17 bases between. The germline V gene encodes CDR1 SGHVS and CDR2 FQNEAQ.

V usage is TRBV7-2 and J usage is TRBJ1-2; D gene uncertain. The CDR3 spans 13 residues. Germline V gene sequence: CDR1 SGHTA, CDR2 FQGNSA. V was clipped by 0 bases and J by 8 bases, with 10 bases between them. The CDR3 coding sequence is TGTGCCAGCAGCTTAGCGCTGAGAGGCGGCTACACCTTC. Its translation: CASSLALRGGYTF.

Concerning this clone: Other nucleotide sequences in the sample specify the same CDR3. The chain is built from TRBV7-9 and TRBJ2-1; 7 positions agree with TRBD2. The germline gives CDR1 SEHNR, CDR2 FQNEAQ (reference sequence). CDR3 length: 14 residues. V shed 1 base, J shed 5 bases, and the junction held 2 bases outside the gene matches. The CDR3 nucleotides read TGTGCCAGCAGCTTAGATGGGACTAACAATGAGCAGTTCTTC. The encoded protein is CASSLDGTNNEQFF.

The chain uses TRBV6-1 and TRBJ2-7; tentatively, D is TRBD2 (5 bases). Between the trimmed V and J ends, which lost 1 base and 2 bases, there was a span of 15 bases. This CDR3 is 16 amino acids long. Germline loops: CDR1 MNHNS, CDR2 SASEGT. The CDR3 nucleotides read TGTGCCAGCAGTGAAGGCGTCGGCCCTAGCACCTACGAGCAGTACTTC. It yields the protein CASSEGVGPSTYEQYF.

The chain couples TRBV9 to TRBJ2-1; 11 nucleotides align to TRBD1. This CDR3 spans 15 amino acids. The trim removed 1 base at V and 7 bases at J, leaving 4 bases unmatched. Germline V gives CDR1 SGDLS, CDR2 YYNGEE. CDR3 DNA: TGTGCCAGCAGCGTACGGACAGGGGGCAAAAATGAGCAGTTCTTC. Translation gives CASSVRTGGKNEQFF.